Below, 13 T cell receptor beta chains from the same sample are listed, as sequenced in a study of blood T cells in healthy people across ages. Through a sample-barcoded 5' primer and a J-beta primer mix, a second PCR was run for about 7 to 12 cycles. TCRdb recomputed calls from the 5' RACE reads with MiXCR, one row per CDR3 protein. The sample holds around 940,000 distinct CDR3 sequences, roughly 51% seen once. Sequences were obtained from blood. These receptors originate from a woman aged 55-75 years in good health.

This chain uses TRBV29-1 with TRBJ1-2; no definite D call. CDR3 length: 12 residues. Trimming removed 3 bases from V and 8 bases from J, with 13 bases in between. Looked up from germline, CDR1 is SQVTM and CDR2 is ANQGSEA. This CDR3 is CSVETTIWGYTF. For the CDR3, the DNA is TGCAGCGTTGAGACGACGATCTGGGGCTACACCTTC.

In this sample, this clonotype turned up a few times. An end of the junction differs from the germline gene, which may be a read error. The rearrangement joins TRBV6-2 or TRBV6-3 to TRBJ1-2; the D is unclear. The germline gives CDR1 MNHEY, CDR2 SVGEGT. The CDR3 is 15 amino acids. The CDR3 sequence: CASSYGRRSNYGYTF. For the CDR3, the DNA is TGTGCCAGTAGTTACGGGCGAAGGTCTAACTATGGCTACACCTTC.

A note on this clonotype: One end of the junction fails to match germline, which may point to a read error. This rearrangement joins TRBV24-1 to TRBJ2-4, with D perhaps given as TRBD1 or TRBD2 (6 bases each). Judging by the DNA end, TRBJ2-5 fits better; the J call may be wrong. This CDR3 has 14 residues. Germline V gene sequence: CDR1 KGHDR, CDR2 SFDVKD. The CDR3 region is CTTGSSGEPETQYF. As DNA, the CDR3 is TGTACCACCGGGAGTTCAGGGGAACCAGAGACCCAGTACTTC.

The chain couples TRBV11-3 to TRBJ2-5, with 9 nucleotides matching TRBD2. Trimming at V came to 4 bases and at J to 1 base, leaving 7 bases not matched to a gene. Germline CDR1 and CDR2: SGHNT and YENEEA. The CDR3 is made up of 16 amino acids. The CDR3 nucleotides read TGTGCCAGCAGCTCCGGACTAGCGAGAAGCCAAGAGACCCAGTACTTC. Translating gives CASSSGLARSQETQYF.

V gene TRBV20-1 combines with J gene TRBJ2-5; a weak D match, TRBD2 (6 bases). Trimming took off 3 bases at V and 5 bases at J, with 19 bases between the two ends. Germline lookup yields CDR1 DFQATT and CDR2 SNEGSKA (reference sequence). The CDR3 contains 15 residues. CDR3 in amino acids: CSASMGRDFGETQYF. CDR3 in DNA: TGCAGTGCTAGTATGGGGCGGGATTTTGGGGAGACCCAGTACTTC.

This clonotype appeared a few times. The J gene is TRBJ2-3, the V gene TRBV4-1, with 7 positions matching TRBD2. The CDR3 loop spans 15 amino acids. The germline CDR1 and CDR2 sequences are MGHRA and YSYEKL. J lost 1 base, V lost 4 bases, and 5 bases had no gene match. The CDR3 region is CASSLLGLRTDTQYF. CDR3 DNA: TGCGCCAGCAGCCTGCTGGGACTACGCACAGATACGCAGTATTTT.

The rearrangement uses TRBV28 and TRBJ2-3, with 14 bases aligning to TRBD2. The CDR3 is 16 amino acids. Germline V gives CDR1 MDHEN, CDR2 SYDVKM. The ends lost 6 bases at V and 13 bases at J; junction bases unmatched: 15. CDR3 in DNA: TGTGCCAGCAGCTCACCCGGGACTAGCGGGAGAGCCGGCAAGTATTTT. This gives the protein CASSSPGTSGRAGKYF.

This clonotype has a handful of counts. The J gene is TRBJ2-7, the V gene TRBV20-1; 7 bases fit TRBD1. The germline gives CDR1 DFQATT, CDR2 SNEGSKA (reference sequence). CDR3 length: 14 residues. The V and J ends lost 0 bases and 0 bases, in that order; junction bases with no gene match: 2. The CDR3 region is CSARDRDSSYEQYF. CDR3 nucleotide sequence: TGCAGTGCTAGAGATCGGGACAGCTCCTACGAGCAGTACTTC.

This clonotype was detected only a few times. The chain couples TRBV29-1 to TRBJ2-5, with a possible D match to TRBD2 (5 bases). The CDR3 extends over 13 amino acids. Between the trimmed V and J ends, which lost 0 bases and 4 bases, there was a span of 9 bases. Germline CDR1 SQVTM, CDR2 ANQGSEA. The CDR3 nucleotides read TGCAGCGTTGAAGATCCTGGAGGAGAGACCCAGTACTTC. It specifies CSVEDPGGETQYF.

This clonotype was detected only once. This chain connects TRBV10-2 to TRBJ2-7; D perhaps matches TRBD2 (6 bases). CDR1 and CDR2 from the germline V gene are WSHSY and SAAADI. Trimming left V 7 bases short and J 0 bases short, with 13 bases between. This CDR3 comprises 14 residues. The CDR3 bases are TGCGCCAGCACTGGAGGGCAAGACTCCTACGAGCAGTACTTC. Translating gives CASTGGQDSYEQYF.

The chain links TRBV19 to TRBJ1-5, with 11 bases fitting TRBD1. In germline, CDR1 is LNHDA, CDR2 SQIVND (reference sequence). The V gene end was trimmed by 10 bases and the J gene end by 6 bases; junction bases not matched to a gene: 8. The CDR3 has 14 residues. For the CDR3, the DNA is TGTGCCACCAGTGGGACAGGGGGAATTCAGCCCCAGCATTTT. This gives the protein CATSGTGGIQPQHF.

This clonotype was counted only a few times. A single base separates this from a much larger clone, so it may be a read error. This rearrangement joins TRBV28 to TRBJ2-5; 10 bases line up with TRBD2. CDR1 and CDR2 from the germline V gene are MDHEN and SYDVKM. CDR3 length: 15 residues. V was clipped by 5 bases and J by 2 bases; unmatched bases: 5. The CDR3 nucleotides read TGTGCCAGCAGTCCCGCACTAGCGGGGCAAGAGACCCAGTACTTC. Its protein is CASSPALAGQETQYF.

The rearrangement joins TRBV3-1 to TRBJ2-7, with 10 bases identical to TRBD2. TRBJ2-5 matches the DNA end more closely, so the J call is doubtful. Germline V gives CDR1 LGHDT, CDR2 YNNKEL (reference sequence). The CDR3 sequence is 15 residues long. CDR3 in amino acids: CASRTSGRAGETQYF. CDR3 coding DNA: TGTGCCAGCAGAACGAGCGGGAGGGCCGGGGAGACCCAGTACTTC.